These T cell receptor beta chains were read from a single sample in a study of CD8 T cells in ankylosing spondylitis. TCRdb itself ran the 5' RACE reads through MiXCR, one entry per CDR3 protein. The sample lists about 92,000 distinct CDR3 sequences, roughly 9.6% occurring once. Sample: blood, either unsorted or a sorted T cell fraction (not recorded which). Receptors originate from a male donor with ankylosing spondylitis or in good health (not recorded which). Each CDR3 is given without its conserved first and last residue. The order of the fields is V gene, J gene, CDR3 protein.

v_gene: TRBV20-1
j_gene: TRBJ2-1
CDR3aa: SARTDYNEQF

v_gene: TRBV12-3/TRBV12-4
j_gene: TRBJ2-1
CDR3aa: ASSQPGLAEYEQF

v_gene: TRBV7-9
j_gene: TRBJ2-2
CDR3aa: ASSHYTGELF

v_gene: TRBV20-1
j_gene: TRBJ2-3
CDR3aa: SARVPAETDTQY

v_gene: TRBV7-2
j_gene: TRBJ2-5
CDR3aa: ASSFPDRGETQY

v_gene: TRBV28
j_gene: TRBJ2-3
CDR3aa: ASSLVPGQGAADTQY

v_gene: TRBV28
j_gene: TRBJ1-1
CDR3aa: ASTLGTVNTEAF

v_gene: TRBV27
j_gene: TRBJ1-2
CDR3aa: ASSVREGDGYT

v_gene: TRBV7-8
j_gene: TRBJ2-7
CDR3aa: ASSYHQGPRVSYEQY

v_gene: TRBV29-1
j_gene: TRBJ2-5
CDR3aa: SVGSSGETQY

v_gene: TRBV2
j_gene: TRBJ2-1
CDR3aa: ASTWIAGESYNEQF

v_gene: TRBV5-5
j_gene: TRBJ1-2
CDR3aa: ASSSRGGQNYGYT

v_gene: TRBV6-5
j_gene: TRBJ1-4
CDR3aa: ASSYSDRGEKLF

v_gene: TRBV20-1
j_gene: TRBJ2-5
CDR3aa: SAAGTSADLETQY

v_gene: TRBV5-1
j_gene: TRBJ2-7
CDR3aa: ASSASGGVYEQY

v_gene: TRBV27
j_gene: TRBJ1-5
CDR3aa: ASSLSGKQPQH

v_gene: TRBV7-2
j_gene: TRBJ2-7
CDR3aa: ASSYFSYEQY

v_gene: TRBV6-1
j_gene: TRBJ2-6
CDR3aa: ASSRQGETGANVLT

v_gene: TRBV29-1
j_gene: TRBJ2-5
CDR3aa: SVVSSQETQY

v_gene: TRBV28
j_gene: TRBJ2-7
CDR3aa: ASSFPGQGLNEQY

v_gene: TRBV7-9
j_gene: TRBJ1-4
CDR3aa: ASSTNREGAVEKLF

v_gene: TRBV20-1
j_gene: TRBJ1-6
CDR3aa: SAKDRAENSPLH

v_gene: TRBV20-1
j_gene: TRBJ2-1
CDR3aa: SIQALEGEQF

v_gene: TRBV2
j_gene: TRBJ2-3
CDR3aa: ASTPGRTTDTQY

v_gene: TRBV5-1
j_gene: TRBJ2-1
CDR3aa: ASRLEPEDYNEQF

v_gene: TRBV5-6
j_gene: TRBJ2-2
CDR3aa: ASSLEGPWGTGELF

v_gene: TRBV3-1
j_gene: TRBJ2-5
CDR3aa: ASSQGDRETQY

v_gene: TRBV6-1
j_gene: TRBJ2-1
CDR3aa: ASSAAGSYNEQF

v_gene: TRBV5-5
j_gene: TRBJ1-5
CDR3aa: ASGLAPQGAQPQH

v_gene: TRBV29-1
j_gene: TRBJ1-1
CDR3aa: SVMEFNAEAF

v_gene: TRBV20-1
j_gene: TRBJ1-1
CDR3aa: SAARVRSNTEAF

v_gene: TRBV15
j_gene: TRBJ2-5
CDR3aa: ATSRDLGETQY

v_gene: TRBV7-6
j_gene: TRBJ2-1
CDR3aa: ASSLTSIGNEQF

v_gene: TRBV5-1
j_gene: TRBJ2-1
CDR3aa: ASSLGQYNEQF

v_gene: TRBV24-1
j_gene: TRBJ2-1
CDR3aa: ATSDVTGDGHNEQF

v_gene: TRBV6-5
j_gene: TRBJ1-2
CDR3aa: ASSFGQEAEGYT

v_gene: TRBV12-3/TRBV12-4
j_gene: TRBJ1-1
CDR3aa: ASSLFRGTEAF

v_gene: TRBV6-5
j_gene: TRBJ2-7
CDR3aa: ASSNGQGYYEQY

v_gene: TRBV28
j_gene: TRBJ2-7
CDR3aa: ASSTRLAGKTYEQY

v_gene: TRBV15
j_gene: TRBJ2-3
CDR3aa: ATSTGNTGTDTQY

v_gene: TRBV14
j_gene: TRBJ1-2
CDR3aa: ASSQGQGFGYGYT

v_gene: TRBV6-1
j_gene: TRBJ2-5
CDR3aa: ASSITLSGGRWETQY

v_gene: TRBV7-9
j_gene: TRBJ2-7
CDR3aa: ASSPRDRTYEQY

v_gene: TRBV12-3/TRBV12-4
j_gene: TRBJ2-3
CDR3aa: ASSLTRGSTDTQY

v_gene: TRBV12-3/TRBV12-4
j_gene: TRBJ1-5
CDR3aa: ASSLQGGNQPQH

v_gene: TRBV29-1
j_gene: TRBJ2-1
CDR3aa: SVRTSVYNEQF

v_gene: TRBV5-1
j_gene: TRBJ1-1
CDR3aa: ASSSGQGDTEAF

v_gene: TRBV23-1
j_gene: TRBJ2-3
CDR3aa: ASSGEIQGSDTQY

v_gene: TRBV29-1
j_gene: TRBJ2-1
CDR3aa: SVDSEDDNEQF

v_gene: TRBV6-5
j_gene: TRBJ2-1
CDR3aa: ASRGTGAVEQF

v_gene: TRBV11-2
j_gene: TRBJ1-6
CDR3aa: ASSLWTDNSPLH

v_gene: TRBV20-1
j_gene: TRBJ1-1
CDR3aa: SARRGIDTEAF

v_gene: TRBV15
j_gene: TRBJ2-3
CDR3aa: ATSTSADTQY

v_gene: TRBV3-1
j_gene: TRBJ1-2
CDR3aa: ASSPRGTVEGYT

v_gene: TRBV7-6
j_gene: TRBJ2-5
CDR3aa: ASTVGGAQETQY

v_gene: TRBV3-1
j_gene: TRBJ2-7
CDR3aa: ASSSFQGPYEQY